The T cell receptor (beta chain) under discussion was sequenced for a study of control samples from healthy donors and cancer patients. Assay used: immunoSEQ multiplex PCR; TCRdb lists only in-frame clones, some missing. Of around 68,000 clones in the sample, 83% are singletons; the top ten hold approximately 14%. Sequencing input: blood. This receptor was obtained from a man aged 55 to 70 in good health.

The CDR3 region is CASSLDPGTSTEAFF. The CDR3 DNA reads TGTGCCAGCAGCTTAGATCCGGGGACAAGCACTGAAGCTTTCTTT. The chain carries TRBV11-2 and TRBJ1-1; the D gene is possibly TRBD1 (6 bases). CDR3 length: 15 residues. Germline assignment: CDR1 SGHAT and CDR2 FQNNGV. V was trimmed by 0 bases and J by 4 bases, leaving 12 bases between them.